This passage covers 20 T cell receptor beta chains from one sample sequenced in a study of somatic mutations in cytotoxic T cells in rheumatoid arthritis. The repertoire was sequenced with immunoSEQ multiplex PCR; TCRdb's copy has only in-frame clones and lacks some. The data contain approximately 21,000 clones, approximately 80% of them seen just once; the ten biggest clones take up 10% to 12%. The sequenced sample consisted of CD8+ T cells sorted from blood. The source of these receptors is an adult with rheumatoid arthritis.

The V call is TRBV7-8, the J call TRBJ2-2; D unclear. V shed 5 bases and J shed 4 bases, with 14 bases lying between them. CDR3 size: 15 residues. Looked up from germline, CDR1 is SGHVS and CDR2 is FQNEAQ. CDR3 nucleotides: TGTGCCAGCAGCACCCGCCAGTCGAGCACCGGGGAGCTGTTTTTT. Residues: CASSTRQSSTGELFF.

J is TRBJ1-5 and V is TRBV6-5, with a possible D match to TRBD1 (5 bases). CDR1 and CDR2 from the germline V gene are MNHEY and SVGAGI. CDR3 size: 13 residues. CDR3 amino acids: CGTGLRLFQPQHF. CDR3 in DNA: TGTGGAACAGGCCTGAGGCTCTTTCAGCCCCAGCATTTT.

The rearrangement uses TRBV19 and TRBJ2-2; 7 bases match TRBD1. Germline CDR1 reads LNHDA; CDR2 reads SQIVND (reference sequence). This CDR3 comprises 19 residues. V lost 0 bases and J lost 2; bases outside the gene matches: 12. CDR3 amino acids: CASSIDGQVRRFNTGELFF. The CDR3 nucleotides are TGTGCCAGTAGTATAGATGGACAGGTAAGAAGATTCAACACCGGGGAGCTGTTTTTT.

The chain carries TRBV2 and TRBJ1-1; no clear D. The germline CDR1 and CDR2 sequences are SNHLY and FYNNEI. V was trimmed by 2 bases and J by 9 bases, leaving 13 bases between them. The CDR3 is 13 residues long. This CDR3 reads CASSERAETKAFF. The CDR3 coding sequence is TGTGCCAGCAGTGAAAGGGCAGAAACCAAAGCTTTCTTT.

This clone was found a few times. The V gene is TRBV27, the J gene TRBJ2-7; TRBD2 aligns across 8 bases. This CDR3 spans 15 amino acids. V lost 5 bases and J lost 4; bases outside the gene matches: 10. The germline V gene has CDR1 MNHEY and CDR2 SMNVEV (reference sequence). CDR3 residues: CASSRPGTRDYEQYF. CDR3 DNA sequence: TGTGCCAGCAGTCGGCCCGGGACTAGGGATTACGAGCAGTACTTC.

The chain combines TRBV7-6 with TRBJ2-5; D possibly matches TRBD1 or TRBD2 (6 bases each). Germline V gene data show CDR1 as SGHVS and CDR2 as FNYEAQ. With 1 base removed from V and 4 bases from J, the gap between germline ends came to 10 bases. The CDR3 has 14 amino acids. The CDR3 coding sequence is TGTGCCAGCAGCTTAGAAGGGGGAGGAGAGACCCAGTACTTC. Protein: CASSLEGGGETQYF.

The gene calls are TRBV5-1 and TRBJ1-1; weak D call: TRBD1 (6 bases). The CDR3 totals 13 residues. CDR1 is SGHRS and CDR2 is YFSETQ in the germline V gene. With 6 bases removed from V and 3 bases from J, the gap between germline ends came to 12 bases. The CDR3 sequence: CASKYRDDTEAFF. The CDR3 bases are TGCGCCAGCAAGTACAGGGATGACACTGAAGCTTTCTTT.

The table lists this clone with a count of one. The rearrangement uses TRBV6-1 and TRBJ1-1; D not resolved. The length of the CDR3 is 15 residues. Between the trimmed V and J ends, which lost 4 bases and 6 bases, there was a span of 18 bases. Per the germline V gene, CDR1 is MNHNS and CDR2 is SASEGT. The CDR3, as DNA: TGTGCCAGCAGTGCCAGGACTTGGGAGGTATCTGAAGCTTTCTTT. Encoded protein: CASSARTWEVSEAFF.

The rearrangement joins TRBV5-6 to TRBJ2-5, with TRBD2 matching 11 bases. This CDR3 has 17 residues. The germline gives CDR1 SGHDT, CDR2 YYEEEE. V lost 3 bases to trimming and J lost 5 bases; unmatched junction nucleotides: 12. The DNA for the CDR3 is TGTGCCAGCAGCTCAACAACTAGCGGGAGCGACGGTGAGACCCAGTACTTC. Its translation is CASSSTTSGSDGETQYF.

V is TRBV2 and J is TRBJ1-2, with TRBD1 identical over 10 bases. The CDR3 length is 15 residues. Losses at the gene ends were 6 bases for V and 3 bases for J; bases not matched to a gene: 7. Germline-derived CDR1 and CDR2 are SNHLY and FYNNEI. CDR3 protein: CASRDRDRGYYGYTF. The CDR3 DNA is TGTGCCAGCAGGGACCGGGACAGGGGTTACTATGGCTACACCTTC.

V and J are TRBV11-2 and TRBJ1-1; unclear D gene. Germline V lookup: CDR1 SGHAT, CDR2 FQNNGV. The ends were cut back, 6 bases at V and 1 base at J, with 12 bases in the middle. The CDR3 has 14 amino acids. CDR3 coding DNA: TGTGCCAGCAGTATGCTGAATACGAACACTGAAGCTTTCTTT. Translating gives CASSMLNTNTEAFF. The complete variable domain, with remaining parts taken from reference TRBV11-2 and TRBJ1-1, reads EAGVAQSPRYKIIEKRQSVAFWCNPISGHATLYWYQQILGQGPKLLIQFQNNGVVDDSQLPKDRFSAERLKGVDSTLKIQPAKLEDSAVYLCASSMLNTNTEAFFGQGTRLTVV.

CDR3 nucleotides: TGTGCCAGCAGCTTAGGAGGGTTGAACACTGAAGCTTTCTTT. Protein sequence: CASSLGGLNTEAFF. This chain links TRBV13 with TRBJ1-1, with D hard to call. The V gene lost 0 bases and the J gene lost 0 bases, with 5 bases spanning the gap. This CDR3 region has 14 residues. CDR1 and CDR2 from the germline V gene are PRHDT and FYEKMQ (reference sequence).

The rearrangement joins TRBV4-3 to TRBJ2-1, with TRBD2 matching 9 bases. J was trimmed by 6 bases and V by 0 bases; bases with no gene match: 6. From germline, CDR1 is LGHNA and CDR2 YSLEER. This CDR3 is built from 16 residues. The CDR3 reads CASSQDGAGGRNEQFF. CDR3 nucleotide sequence: TGCGCCAGCAGCCAAGACGGTGCGGGGGGGCGCAATGAGCAGTTCTTC.

The chain employs TRBV7-9 and TRBJ2-3; TRBD1 agrees at 9 bases. Germline assignment: CDR1 SEHNR and CDR2 FQNEAQ (reference sequence). J gave up 4 bases and V 2 bases, and 4 bases lay outside the gene matches. The CDR3 runs to 15 residues. The CDR3 DNA reads TGTGCCAGCAGCTTAACACAGGGGGCCTCAGATACGCAGTATTTT. Its translation is CASSLTQGASDTQYF.

This sequence joins TRBV21-1 and TRBJ2-2. TRBV21-1 is a known pseudogene. The CDR3 sequence is 11 residues long. In DNA form, the CDR3 reads TGTGCCAGCAATGGCACCGGGGAGCTGTTTTTT. This codes for CASNGTGELFF.

The chain joins TRBV6-1 to TRBJ2-7, with D perhaps matching TRBD1 (6 bases). Deletions cut 4 bases from V and 5 bases from J, with 15 bases between. Germline CDR1 is MNHNS and CDR2 is SASEGT. This CDR3 comprises 14 residues. CDR3 bases: TGTGCCAGCAGTGGGTACAGGGATAGCGACGAGCAGTACTTC. Amino acid sequence: CASSGYRDSDEQYF.

The chain couples TRBV5-1 to TRBJ1-1; 7 nucleotides match TRBD1. Trimming cost V 2 bases and J 0 bases; bases outside gene matches: 4. The CDR3 is 15 amino acids. Germline CDR1 is SGHRS and CDR2 is YFSETQ. The chain's CDR3 is CASSFRQGLNTEAFF. CDR3 nucleotide sequence: TGCGCCAGCAGCTTTCGACAGGGCTTGAACACTGAAGCTTTCTTT.

The DNA for the CDR3 is TGTGCCAGCAGTTACTCGGGTCGGGGGGGAGCCGGGGAGCTGTTTTTT. Amino acids: CASSYSGRGGAGELFF. The chain carries TRBV6-5 and TRBJ2-2; 8 bases agree with TRBD2. This CDR3 comprises 16 residues. Germline CDR1 reads MNHEY; CDR2 reads SVGAGI. J lost 6 bases, V lost 0 bases, and 6 bases had no gene match.

The chain joins TRBV4-3 to TRBJ2-1; D call uncertain. The CDR3 covers 16 residues. V was shortened by 0 bases and J by 0 bases, with 9 bases between the two germline ends. The germline gives CDR1 LGHNA, CDR2 YSLEER. The CDR3: CASSQDGLSSYNEQFF. The CDR3 DNA is TGCGCCAGCAGCCAAGATGGCCTAAGCTCCTACAATGAGCAGTTCTTC.

V and J are TRBV6-5 and TRBJ2-7; 9 bases are a match to TRBD2. Per the germline V gene, CDR1 is MNHEY and CDR2 is SVGAGI. The V and J ends lost 2 bases and 4 bases, in that order; junction bases with no gene match: 9. The CDR3 sequence is 16 residues long. This CDR3 reads CASSYPGSGSVYEQYF. CDR3 in DNA: TGTGCCAGCAGTTACCCAGGTAGCGGGAGTGTATACGAGCAGTACTTC.